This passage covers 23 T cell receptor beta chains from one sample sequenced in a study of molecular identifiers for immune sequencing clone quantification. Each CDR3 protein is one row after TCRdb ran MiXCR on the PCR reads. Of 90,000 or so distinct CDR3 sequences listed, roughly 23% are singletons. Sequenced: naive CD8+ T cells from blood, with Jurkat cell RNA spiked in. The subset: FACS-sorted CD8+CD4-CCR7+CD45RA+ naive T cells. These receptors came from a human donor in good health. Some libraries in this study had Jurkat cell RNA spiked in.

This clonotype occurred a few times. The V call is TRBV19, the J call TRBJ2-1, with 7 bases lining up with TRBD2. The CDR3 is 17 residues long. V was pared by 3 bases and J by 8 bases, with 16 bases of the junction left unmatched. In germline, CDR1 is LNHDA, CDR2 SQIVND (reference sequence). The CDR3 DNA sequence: TGTGCCAGTAGTATGTGGGAGGGACCAGCCCAAGGCGATGAGCAGTTCTTC. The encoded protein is CASSMWEGPAQGDEQFF.

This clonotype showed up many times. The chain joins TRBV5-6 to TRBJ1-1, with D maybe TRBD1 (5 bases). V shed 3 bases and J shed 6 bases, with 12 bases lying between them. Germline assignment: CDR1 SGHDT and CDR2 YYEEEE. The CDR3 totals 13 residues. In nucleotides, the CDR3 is TGTGCCAGCAGCTCGTTCGCAGGGCCTGAAGCTTTCTTT. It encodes CASSSFAGPEAFF.

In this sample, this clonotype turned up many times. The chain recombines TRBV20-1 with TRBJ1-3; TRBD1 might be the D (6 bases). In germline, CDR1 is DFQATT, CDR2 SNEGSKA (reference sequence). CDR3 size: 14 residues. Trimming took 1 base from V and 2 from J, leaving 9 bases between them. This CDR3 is CSARGAGAGNTIYF. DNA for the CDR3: TGCAGTGCTAGAGGGGCAGGGGCTGGAAACACCATATATTTT.

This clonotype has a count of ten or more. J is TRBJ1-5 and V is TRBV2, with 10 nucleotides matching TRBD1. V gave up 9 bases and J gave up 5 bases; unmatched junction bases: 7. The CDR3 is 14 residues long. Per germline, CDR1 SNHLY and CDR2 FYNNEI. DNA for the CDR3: TGTGCCAGTCGGGGACAGGGGTCCTATCAGCCCCAGCATTTT. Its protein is CASRGQGSYQPQHF.

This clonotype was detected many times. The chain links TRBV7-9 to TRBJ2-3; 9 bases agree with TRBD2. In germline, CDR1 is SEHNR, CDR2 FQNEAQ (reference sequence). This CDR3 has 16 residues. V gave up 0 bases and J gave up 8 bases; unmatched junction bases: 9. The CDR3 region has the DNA TGTGCCAGCAGCTTAGCTGGTGGTAGCGGGAGTGGTACGCAGTATTTT. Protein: CASSLAGGSGSGTQYF.

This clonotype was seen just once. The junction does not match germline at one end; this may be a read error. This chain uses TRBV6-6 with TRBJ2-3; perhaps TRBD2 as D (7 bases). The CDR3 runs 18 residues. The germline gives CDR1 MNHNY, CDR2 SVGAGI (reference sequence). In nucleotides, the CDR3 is TGTGCCAGCAGTTACTCGGGGGGGGCGGGGCTCAGCACAGATACGCGGTATTTT. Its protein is CASSYSGGAGLSTDTRYF.

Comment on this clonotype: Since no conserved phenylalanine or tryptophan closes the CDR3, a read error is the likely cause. The CDR3 nucleotides read TGTGCCAGCAGCCTCTGGGTGGGCAATCAGCCCCAGCATCCT. Amino acid sequence: CASSLWVGNQPQHP. The V call is TRBV12-3 or TRBV12-4, the J call TRBJ1-5; D not resolved. V was trimmed by 6 bases and J by 2 bases, leaving 11 bases between them. The CDR3 has 14 amino acids.

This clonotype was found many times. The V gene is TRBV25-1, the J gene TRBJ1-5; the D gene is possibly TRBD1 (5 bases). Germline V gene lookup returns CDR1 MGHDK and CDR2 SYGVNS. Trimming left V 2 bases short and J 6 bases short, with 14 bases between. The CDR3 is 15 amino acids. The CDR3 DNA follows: TGTGCCAGCAGTGAAAGTTCCGCCAGGGCTCAGCCCCAGCATTTT. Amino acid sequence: CASSESSARAQPQHF.

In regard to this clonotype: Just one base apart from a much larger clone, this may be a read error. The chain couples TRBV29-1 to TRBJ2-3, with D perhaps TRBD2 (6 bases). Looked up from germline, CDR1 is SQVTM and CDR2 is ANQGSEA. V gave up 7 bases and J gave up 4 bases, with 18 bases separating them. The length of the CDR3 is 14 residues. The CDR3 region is CSAVGEVGSDTQYF. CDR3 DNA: TGCAGCGCGGTCGGGGAGGTGGGGTCAGATACGCAGTATTTT.

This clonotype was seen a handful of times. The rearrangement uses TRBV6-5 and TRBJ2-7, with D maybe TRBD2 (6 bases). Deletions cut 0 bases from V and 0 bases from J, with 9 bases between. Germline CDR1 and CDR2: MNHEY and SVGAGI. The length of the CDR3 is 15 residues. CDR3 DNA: TGTGCCAGCAGTTACTCGGCCGGGAGCTCCTACGAGCAGTACTTC. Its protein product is CASSYSAGSSYEQYF.

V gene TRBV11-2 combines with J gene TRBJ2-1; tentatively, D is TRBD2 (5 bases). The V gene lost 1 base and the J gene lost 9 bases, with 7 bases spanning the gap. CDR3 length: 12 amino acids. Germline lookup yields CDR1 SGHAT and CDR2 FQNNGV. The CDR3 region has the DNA TGTGCCAGCAGCTTAGGGCTAGCTGAGCAGTTCTTC. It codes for CASSLGLAEQFF.

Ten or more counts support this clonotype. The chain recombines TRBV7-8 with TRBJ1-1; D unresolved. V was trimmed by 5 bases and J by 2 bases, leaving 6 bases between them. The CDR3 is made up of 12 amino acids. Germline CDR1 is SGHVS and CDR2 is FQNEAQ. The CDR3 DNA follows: TGTGCCAGCAGCCCCCGTAACACTGAAGCTTTCTTT. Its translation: CASSPRNTEAFF.

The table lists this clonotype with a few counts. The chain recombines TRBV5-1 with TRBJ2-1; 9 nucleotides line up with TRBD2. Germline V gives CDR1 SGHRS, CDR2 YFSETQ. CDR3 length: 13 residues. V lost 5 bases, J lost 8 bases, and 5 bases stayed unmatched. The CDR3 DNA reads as TGCGCCAGCAGGCGGGAGGGTTTCGATGAGCAGTTCTTC. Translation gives CASRREGFDEQFF. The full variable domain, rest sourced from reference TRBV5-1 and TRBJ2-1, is KAGVTQTPRYLIKTRGQQVTLSCSPISGHRSVSWYQQTPGQGLQFLFEYFSETQRNKGNFPGRFSGRQFSNSRSEMNVSTLELGDSALYLCASRREGFDEQFFGPGTRLTVL.

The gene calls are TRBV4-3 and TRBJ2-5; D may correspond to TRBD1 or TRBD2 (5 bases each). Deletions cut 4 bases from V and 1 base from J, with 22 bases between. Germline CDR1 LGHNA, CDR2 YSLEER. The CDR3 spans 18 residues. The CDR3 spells CASSLQMVQGDLQETQYF. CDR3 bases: TGCGCCAGCAGCCTACAAATGGTTCAGGGAGACCTCCAAGAGACCCAGTACTTC.

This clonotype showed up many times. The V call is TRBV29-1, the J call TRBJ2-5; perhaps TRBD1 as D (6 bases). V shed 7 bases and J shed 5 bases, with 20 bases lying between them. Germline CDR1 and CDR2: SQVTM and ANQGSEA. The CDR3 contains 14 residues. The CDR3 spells CSAGTPLEFETQYF. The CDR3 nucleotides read TGCAGCGCCGGGACACCCTTGGAGTTCGAGACCCAGTACTTC.

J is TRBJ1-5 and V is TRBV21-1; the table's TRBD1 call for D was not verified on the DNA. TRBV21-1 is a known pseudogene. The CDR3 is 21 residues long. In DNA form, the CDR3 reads TGTGCCAGCAGCAAAGACCCTCTCCGGGACAGGGGGGCTTTGGACAATCAGCCCCAGCATTTT. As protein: CASSKDPLRDRGALDNQPQHF.

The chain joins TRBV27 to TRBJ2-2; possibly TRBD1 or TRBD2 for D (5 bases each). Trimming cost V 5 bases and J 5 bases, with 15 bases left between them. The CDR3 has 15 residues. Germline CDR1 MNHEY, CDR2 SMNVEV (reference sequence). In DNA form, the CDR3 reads TGTGCCAGCAGTCCCGCCATGGGGGAAACCGGGGAGCTGTTTTTT. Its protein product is CASSPAMGETGELFF.

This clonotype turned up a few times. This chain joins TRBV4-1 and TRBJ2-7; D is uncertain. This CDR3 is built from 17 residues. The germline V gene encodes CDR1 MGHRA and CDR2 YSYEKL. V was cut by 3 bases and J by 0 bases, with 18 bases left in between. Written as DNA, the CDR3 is TGCGCCAGCAGCCACGGCCCTCTTCCGGGCAGCTCCTACGAGCAGTACTTC. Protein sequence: CASSHGPLPGSSYEQYF.

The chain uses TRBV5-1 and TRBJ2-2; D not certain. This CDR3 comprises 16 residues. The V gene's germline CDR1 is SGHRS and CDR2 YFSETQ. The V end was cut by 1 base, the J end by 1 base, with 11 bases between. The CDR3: CASSLLARQNTGELFF. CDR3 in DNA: TGCGCCAGCAGCTTGTTGGCCAGGCAGAACACCGGGGAGCTGTTTTTT.

CDR3 protein: CASSARTRQNTGELFF. The DNA for the CDR3 is TGTGCCAGCAGCGCCCGGACTAGACAGAACACCGGGGAGCTGTTTTTT. The V gene is TRBV9, the J gene TRBJ2-2; 7 bases fit TRBD2. CDR1 is SGDLS, CDR2 YYNGEE, per germline. The CDR3 has 16 residues. Unmatched junction bases numbered 6, after V lost 3 bases and J lost 1 base.

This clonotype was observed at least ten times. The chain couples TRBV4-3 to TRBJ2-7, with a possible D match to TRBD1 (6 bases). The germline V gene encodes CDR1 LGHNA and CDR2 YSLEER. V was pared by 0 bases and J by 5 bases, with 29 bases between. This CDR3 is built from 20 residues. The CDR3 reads CASSQDVPVHGAGVMNEQYF. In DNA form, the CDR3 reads TGCGCCAGCAGCCAAGACGTGCCGGTACACGGTGCAGGGGTGATGAACGAGCAGTACTTC.

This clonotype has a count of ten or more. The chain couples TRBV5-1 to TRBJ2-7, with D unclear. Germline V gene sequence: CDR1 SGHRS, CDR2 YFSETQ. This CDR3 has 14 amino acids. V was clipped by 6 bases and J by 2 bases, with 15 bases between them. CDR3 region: CASTSGPAAYEQYF. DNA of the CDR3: TGCGCCAGCACCTCCGGGCCGGCCGCCTACGAGCAGTACTTC.

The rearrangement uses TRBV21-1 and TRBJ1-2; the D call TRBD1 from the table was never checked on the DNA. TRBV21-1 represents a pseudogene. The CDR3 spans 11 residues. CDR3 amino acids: CASGGGLGYTF. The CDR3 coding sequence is TGTGCCAGCGGGGGGGGTCTTGGCTACACCTTC.